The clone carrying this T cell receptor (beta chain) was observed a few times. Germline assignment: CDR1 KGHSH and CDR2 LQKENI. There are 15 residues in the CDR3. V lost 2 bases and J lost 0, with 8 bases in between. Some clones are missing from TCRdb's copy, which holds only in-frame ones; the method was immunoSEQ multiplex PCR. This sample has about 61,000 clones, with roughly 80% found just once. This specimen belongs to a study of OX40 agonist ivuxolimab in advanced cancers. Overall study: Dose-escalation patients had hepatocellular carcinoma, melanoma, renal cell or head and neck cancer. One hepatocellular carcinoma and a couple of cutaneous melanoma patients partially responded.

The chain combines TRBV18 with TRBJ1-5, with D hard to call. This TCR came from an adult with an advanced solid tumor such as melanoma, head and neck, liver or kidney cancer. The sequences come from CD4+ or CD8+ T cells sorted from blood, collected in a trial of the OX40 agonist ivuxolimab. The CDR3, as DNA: TGTGCCAGCTCACCAGCGGGTTTTAGCAATCAGCCCCAGCATTTT. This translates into CASSPAGFSNQPQHF.